This T cell receptor (beta chain) was sequenced for a study of CXCR3-negative and CXCR3-positive naive CD8 T cells. The CDR3 is made up of 13 amino acids. CDR1 is WNHNN and CDR2 is SYGVQD in the germline V gene (reference sequence). All TRB cDNA libraries came from 5' RACE performed with UMI labels. TCRdb reworked the 5' RACE reads into one entry per CDR3 protein, no DNA. The sample yields about 130,000 distinct CDR3 sequences, of which the top ten take up 0.45% to 0.55%. The receptor was derived from a human donor in good health. Some clones in this sample may be carry-over from other donors' samples. The specimen sequenced was naive CXCR3- CD8+ T cells from blood. Subset reported: CD45RO-CCR7+CD27+CD95- naive CD8+ T cells lacking CXCR3 (TNR3-). This rearrangement joins TRBV10-1 to TRBJ2-7. CDR3 protein: CASSESGVDEQYF.